The text below deals with one TCR beta chain. As yet, its antigen is unknown. This entry belongs to a study of T cell responses to AZD1222 COVID-19 vaccine. J gave up 8 bases and V 3 bases, and 10 bases lay outside the gene matches. There are 15 residues in the CDR3. Per the germline V gene, CDR1 is SGHRS and CDR2 is YFSETQ. Here immunoSEQ multiplex PCR was the method, and the copy in TCRdb shows in-frame clones only, minus some. This table has about 130,000 clones, around four fifths appearing once. Findings and caveats of the study: Reportedly, nearly half the spike-specific TCRs target unmutated variant regions.

The source is an adult in good health. This chain connects TRBV5-1 to TRBJ1-3; TRBD1 matches 8 bases. Here the sequenced sample was peripheral blood, taken on day 0 of AZD1222 vaccination. The CDR3 loop is CASSSQGAVRDTIYF. The DNA of the CDR3 is TGCGCCAGCAGCTCCCAGGGGGCAGTTAGGGACACCATATATTTT.